This T cell receptor (beta chain) was sequenced in a study of blood T cell repertoires in COVID-19. Study in general: Spain, Italy and the United States supplied samples that represented acute and convalescent COVID-19. PBMCs, B-cell-depleted T cells, or T cells were the source of the cDNA or gDNA that made up the material.

V lost 0 bases, J lost 1 base, and 7 bases lay in between. There are 14 residues in the CDR3. Germline loops: CDR1 SGDLS, CDR2 YYNGEE. As handled by the study authors: For nucleated cells, counts were estimated from reference gene primer amplification. Profiled with immunoSEQ multiplex PCR; TCRdb holds only in-frame clones, not every one. V, J and clone size derive from that table, while D and trimming were established from the DNA sequence. In the table there are about 150,000 clones, approximately 90% of which are singletons. The J gene is TRBJ2-5, the V gene TRBV9, with D possibly being TRBD2 (6 bases). Sequenced material: peripheral blood. The source of this sequence is a woman aged 40 to 50 with acute or convalescent COVID-19. The CDR3 sequence is CASSVGGVQETQYF. The CDR3 nucleotides read TGTGCCAGCAGCGTAGGGGGGGTCCAAGAGACCCAGTACTTC.